This T cell receptor (beta chain) was recovered during a study of blood T cells in healthy people across ages (dated by TCRdb to the mid-2010s). In terms of the full investigation: Template switching captured roughly one uniquely barcoded TCR beta cDNA molecule per two T cells in model experiments. Two additional independent replicas of 1 million unique cDNA reads from the same blood draw were analyzed for two donors (one aged 18 to 29 and one aged 80 or older). To avoid experimental bias, donors of different ages were randomly spread across the sequencing lanes. To track age-related changes in TCR beta repertoire diversity, the study relied on deep sequencing normalized with unique cDNA molecular identifiers. The donors were split into four age groups: young (average 16 years), middle-aged (around 40), aged (roughly 68) and long-lived (more than 80).

Its CDR3 holds 15 amino acids, cysteine through phenylalanine. The CDR3 DNA has 45 bases and is translated from base 1. Trimming takes 6 bases off V and 2 bases off J; junction bases not matched to a gene: 4. The germline V gene sets CDR1 to SGHTA and CDR2 to FQGNSA. The donors were 40 or so Caucasian individuals from Russia, aged 6 to 90 years, who were systemically healthy. Ten milliliters of peripheral blood were drawn from each donor into EDTA-treated Vacutainer tubes. Ficoll-Paque density-gradient centrifugation was used to isolate PBMCs, with at least 6 million per sample. Trizol reagent was used to extract total RNA from PBMCs, with at least 6 micrograms per sample. For every donor, flow cytometry on a PBMC aliquot measured the percentage of naive CD45RAhigh/CD27high T cells. Preparation of the library involved 5' RACE. TCRdb lists the instrument as Illumina HiSeq 2500. The second PCR ran for about 6 to 11 cycles and used a J-beta primer mix along with a sample-barcoded 5' primer. A template-switch 5' adaptor carrying 12 random nucleotides introduced a unique molecular identifier onto each TCR beta cDNA molecule. At least 2.5 million CDR3-containing paired-end reads were obtained from each sample. First-strand cDNA synthesis was performed from all RNA using the Mint cDNA synthesis kit, with priming by a TRBC-specific oligonucleotide. Following uracil-DNA glycosylase treatment, a first 18-cycle PCR with universal primers M1SS and BC2_uni_R was performed on all cDNA. Regarding the original processing steps: Normalization of each sample was performed by random selection of 1 million high-quality reads, each carrying a distinct molecular identifier. Reads with shared molecular identifiers were discarded instead of being binned into consensus sequences. CDR3 identification, clonotype clustering and error correction used MiTCR with a Q25 quality threshold and the strictest error-elimination algorithm. A nonparametric unseen species model with Euler transformation was used to estimate lower-bound total TCR beta diversity. TCRdb's own reprocessing of the public reads used fastp at Q25 and MiXCR and kept productive beta chains. Entries that share a CDR3 protein sequence are merged under the most common genes and DNA. Clone size and V and J calls follow TCRdb, not the original study. This sample gives fewer than 1.5 million distinct CDR3 sequences in total; roughly 40% of them show up just once. The ten largest make up roughly 8.2% of the sample.

Results and caveats for the whole study, not just this receptor: Bulk unsorted PBMC profiling prevented conclusive comparison of naive and antigen-experienced compartments. The CMV infection status of donors was not known, potentially confounding age-related changes in expanded clonotypes. Estimates of total diversity based on one million sequenced T cells were regarded as lower bounds and as underestimates. There was a strong correlation between observed TCR beta diversity and the percentage of naive T cells measured by flow cytometry. Observed TCR beta diversity per million T cells fell roughly linearly with age, and a significant reduction was already apparent by age roughly 40. Compared with the aged group, the long-lived group had more naive CD4+ T cells, fewer expanded clones and increased TCR diversity, a pattern suggesting age selection.

This clonotype has more than one count but fewer than ten. This receptor's antigen is unknown. No base quality values were provided; no much bigger clone lies one nucleotide off. The clonotype originates from a woman between 18 and 30 years old in good health. The sample taken for sequencing was blood. The chain couples TRBV7-2 to TRBJ2-6; TRBD1 matches 7 bases in the middle. In nucleotide form, the sequence is TGTGCCAGCAGACGTCAGGGGGCTGGGGCCAACGTCCTGACTTTC. Its amino acids are CASRRQGAGANVLTF. Reference TRBV7-2 and TRBJ2-6 genes cover what lies past the CDR3, so the full variable domain is GAGVSQSPSNKVTEKGKDVELRCDPISGHTALYWYRQSLGQGLEFLIYFQGNSAPDKSGLPSDRFSAERTGGSVSTLTIQRTQQEDSAVYLCASRRQGAGANVLTFGAGSRLTVL.